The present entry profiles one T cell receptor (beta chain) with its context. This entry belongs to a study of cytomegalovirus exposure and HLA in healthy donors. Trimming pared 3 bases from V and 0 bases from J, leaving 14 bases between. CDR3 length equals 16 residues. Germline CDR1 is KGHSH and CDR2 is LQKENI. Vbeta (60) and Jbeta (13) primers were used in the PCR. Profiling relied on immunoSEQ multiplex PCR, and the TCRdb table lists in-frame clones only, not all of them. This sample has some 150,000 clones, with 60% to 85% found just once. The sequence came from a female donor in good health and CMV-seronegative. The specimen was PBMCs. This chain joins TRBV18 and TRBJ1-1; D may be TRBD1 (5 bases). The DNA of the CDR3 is TGTGCCAGCTCACCGAGACAGCTGAATATGAACACTGAAGCTTTCTTT. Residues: CASSPRQLNMNTEAFF.